There are a few counts of the clone carrying this T cell receptor beta chain. Other DNA sequences from this sample encode an identical CDR3 as well. These data belong to a study of blood T cell repertoires in COVID-19. For the study at large: Collection of acute and convalescent COVID-19 samples took place in the United States, Italy and Spain.

In the original processing: Scientists estimated how many nucleated cells there were by amplifying reference gene primers. Generated by immunoSEQ multiplex PCR, the TCRdb table keeps only in-frame clones and is missing some. That table furnishes V, J and clone size, whereas the DNA furnished D and trimming. The table lists 140,000 or so clones, just under 90% of them singletons. This CDR3 contains 15 residues. The germline V gene encodes CDR1 LNHDA and CDR2 SQIVND (reference sequence). V gave up 4 bases and J gave up 2 bases; unmatched junction bases: 4. The chain recombines TRBV19 with TRBJ1-2; 10 bases are a match to TRBD1. The sequenced sample was peripheral blood. This clonotype was obtained from a woman aged 50 to 60 with active or convalescent COVID-19. The CDR3 protein is CASSTRQGANYGYTF. CDR3 coding DNA: TGTGCCAGTAGTACGCGACAGGGGGCGAACTATGGCTACACCTTC.